The 8 T cell receptor beta chains given below trace back to one sample, sequenced in a study of blood T cell repertoires in COVID-19. The data were produced by immunoSEQ multiplex PCR, yet TCRdb's version contains in-frame clones alone and is incomplete. The table includes 75,000 to 80,000 clones, around 91% detected once. Sequencing was performed on peripheral blood. The receptors stem from a human donor in a cohort sampled during active COVID-19.

The V gene is TRBV24-1, the J gene TRBJ2-2, with D tentatively TRBD1 (6 bases). Germline V CDR1 and CDR2: KGHDR, SFDVKD. The CDR3 sequence is 14 residues long. V lost 9 bases to trimming and J lost 3 bases, with 13 bases between them. The CDR3 protein is CATGAGEYTGELFF. For the CDR3, the DNA is TGTGCCACCGGCGCAGGGGAGTACACCGGGGAGCTGTTTTTT.

This rearrangement joins TRBV19 to TRBJ2-3; 7 nucleotides match TRBD1. J gave up 2 bases and V 8 bases, and 10 bases lay outside the gene matches. CDR1 is LNHDA and CDR2 is SQIVND in the germline V gene (reference sequence). The CDR3 runs 15 residues. CDR3 region: CASRGAQGDTDTQYF. The CDR3 DNA is TGTGCCAGTCGCGGCGCCCAGGGGGACACAGATACGCAGTATTTT.

This chain connects TRBV18 to TRBJ2-6; D is ambiguous. V was clipped by 2 bases and J by 1 base, with 9 bases between them. Germline V gives CDR1 KGHSH, CDR2 LQKENI. The CDR3 length is 16 residues. DNA of the CDR3: TGTGCCAGCTCACCAAAACTCAAGTCTGGGGCCAACGTCCTGACTTTC. It yields the protein CASSPKLKSGANVLTF.

This chain uses TRBV11-2 with TRBJ1-3; D may be TRBD1 (5 bases). The V gene lost 1 base and the J gene lost 4 bases, with 8 bases spanning the gap. The germline V gene encodes CDR1 SGHAT and CDR2 FQNNGV. The CDR3 has 14 residues. CDR3 amino acids: CASSLGGVGNTIYF. Here the CDR3 DNA reads TGTGCCAGCAGCTTAGGGGGGGTCGGAAACACCATATATTTT.

The chain carries TRBV5-1 and TRBJ2-3, with 9 positions matching TRBD1. The CDR3 has 15 residues. V was clipped by 1 base and J by 3 bases; unmatched bases: 3. CDR1 SGHRS and CDR2 YFSETQ come from the germline V gene. Here the CDR3 DNA reads TGCGCCAGCAGCTTGTCGGGACAGGGAACAGATACGCAGTATTTT. Residues: CASSLSGQGTDTQYF. The full variable domain, in which reference TRBV5-1 and TRBJ2-3 provide the parts outside the CDR3, is KAGVTQTPRYLIKTRGQQVTLSCSPISGHRSVSWYQQTPGQGLQFLFEYFSETQRNKGNFPGRFSGRQFSNSRSEMNVSTLELGDSALYLCASSLSGQGTDTQYFGPGTRLTVL.

This chain links TRBV5-4 with TRBJ1-1, with 7 positions matching TRBD1. This CDR3 is 13 amino acids long. Looked up from germline, CDR1 is SGHNT and CDR2 is YYREEE (reference sequence). V was pared by 4 bases and J by 4 bases, with 4 bases of the junction left unmatched. CDR3 DNA: TGTGCCAGCAGCCCGGACAGGTTCACTGAAGCTTTCTTT. Residues: CASSPDRFTEAFF.

This chain joins TRBV7-8 and TRBJ1-1; D is possibly TRBD1 (6 bases). With 4 bases removed from V and 4 bases from J, the gap between germline ends came to 31 bases. CDR1 and CDR2 from the germline V gene are SGHVS and FQNEAQ. This CDR3 spans 20 amino acids. CDR3 sequence (DNA): TGTGCCAGCAGCTCGAGCGGAGACACATGGGGGCGCGGTATGGTCACTGAAGCTTTCTTT. Amino acids: CASSSSGDTWGRGMVTEAFF.

The chain employs TRBV5-1 and TRBJ2-7; 8 positions agree with TRBD1. The CDR3 extends over 13 amino acids. Per germline, CDR1 SGHRS and CDR2 YFSETQ. The trim removed 4 bases at V and 5 bases at J, leaving 5 bases unmatched. The CDR3 spells CASSPDRVDEQYF. DNA for the CDR3: TGCGCCAGCAGCCCGGACAGGGTCGACGAGCAGTACTTC.